Following are 7 T cell receptor beta chains from one sample sequenced in a study of T cell responses to AZD1222 COVID-19 vaccine. Repertoires were generated with immunoSEQ multiplex PCR, while TCRdb's copy carries only in-frame clones and drops some. The data show roughly 100,000 clones, roughly 90% seen once. Specimen: peripheral blood, collected on day 0 of AZD1222 vaccination. The receptors here all came from an adult in good health.

For the CDR3, the DNA is TGCAGCGTTGAAGATCGTGGGGGTAGGGAAAAACTGTTTTTT. It codes for CSVEDRGGREKLFF. The J gene is TRBJ1-4, the V gene TRBV29-1, with D possibly being TRBD1 (5 bases). Germline V gene sequence: CDR1 SQVTM, CDR2 ANQGSEA. V lost 0 bases and J lost 8, with 13 bases in between. The CDR3 length is 14 residues.

This clone occurred once. The CDR3, as DNA: TGTGCCAGCAGGAGGGGACAGGGTACGAACACCATATATTTT. This gives the protein CASRRGQGTNTIYF. V usage is TRBV2 and J usage is TRBJ1-3, with 9 bases identical to TRBD1. Trimming cost V 6 bases and J 7 bases; bases outside gene matches: 7. CDR3 length: 14 residues. CDR1 and CDR2 (germline): SNHLY, FYNNEI.

V usage is TRBV5-1 and J usage is TRBJ2-5, with 7 bases aligning to TRBD1. Germline V CDR1 and CDR2: SGHRS, YFSETQ. Unmatched junction bases numbered 6, after V lost 2 bases and J lost 5 bases. This CDR3 has 14 residues. The CDR3 region is CASSFETGLETQYF. The CDR3 nucleotides read TGCGCCAGCAGCTTTGAGACAGGGCTGGAGACCCAGTACTTC.

This chain connects TRBV19 to TRBJ2-2; D is ambiguous. The germline V gene has CDR1 LNHDA and CDR2 SQIVND (reference sequence). The CDR3 sequence is 12 residues long. Between the trimmed V and J ends, which lost 6 bases and 4 bases, there was a span of 6 bases. CDR3 residues: CASRRLTGELFF. CDR3 coding DNA: TGTGCCAGTAGACGTCTCACCGGGGAGCTGTTTTTT. Combining the CDR3 with reference TRBV19 and TRBJ2-2 gives the whole variable domain DGGITQSPKYLFRKEGQNVTLSCEQNLNHDAMYWYRQDPGQGLRLIYYSQIVNDFQKGDIAEGYSVSREKKESFPLTVTSAQKNPTAFYLCASRRLTGELFFGEGSRLTVL.

V and J are TRBV6-5 and TRBJ2-7; D possibly corresponds to TRBD1 (6 bases). V lost 6 bases and J lost 6, with 12 bases in between. CDR3 length: 12 residues. CDR1 and CDR2 (germline): MNHEY, SVGAGI. CDR3 amino acids: CASSTGGLEQYF. CDR3 DNA: TGTGCCAGCAGCACTGGGGGCCTCGAGCAGTACTTC.

V usage is TRBV19 and J usage is TRBJ2-7, with 8 bases identical to TRBD1. The CDR3 covers 15 residues. Germline V gene data show CDR1 as LNHDA and CDR2 as SQIVND (reference sequence). V dropped 5 bases and J dropped 0; count of bases not matched to a gene: 6. The CDR3 protein is CASSSGTGVSYEQYF. CDR3 DNA: TGTGCCAGTAGTTCCGGGACAGGAGTCTCCTACGAGCAGTACTTC.

V gene TRBV2 combines with J gene TRBJ2-5, with 7 bases identical to TRBD2. The CDR3 contains 14 residues. V trimming: 1 base; J trimming: 4 bases; junction bases outside the gene matches: 3. Per the germline V gene, CDR1 is SNHLY and CDR2 is FYNNEI. CDR3 sequence: CASSEGLAGETQYF. DNA for the CDR3: TGTGCCAGCAGTGAAGGACTAGCCGGAGAGACCCAGTACTTC.